Below, 5 T cell receptor beta chains from the same sample are listed, as sequenced in a study of T cell responses to AZD1222 COVID-19 vaccine. Here immunoSEQ multiplex PCR was the method, and the copy in TCRdb shows in-frame clones only, minus some. The sample shows 45,000 to 70,000 clones, more than 80% of them seen only once. This specimen was peripheral blood, taken 28 days after the second AZD1222 dose. Receptor source: an adult who received the AZD1222 COVID-19 vaccine.

V is TRBV19 and J is TRBJ1-4; 11 bases agree with TRBD1. Germline V gene sequence: CDR1 LNHDA, CDR2 SQIVND (reference sequence). The CDR3 is 14 residues long. After removal of 5 bases from V and 5 bases from J, the junction contained 1 base not matched to a gene. The CDR3: CASSRDRGNEKLFF. In DNA form, the CDR3 reads TGTGCCAGTAGTCGGGACAGGGGGAATGAAAAACTGTTTTTT. The full variable domain, in which reference TRBV19 and TRBJ1-4 provide the parts outside the CDR3, is DGGITQSPKYLFRKEGQNVTLSCEQNLNHDAMYWYRQDPGQGLRLIYYSQIVNDFQKGDIAEGYSVSREKKESFPLTVTSAQKNPTAFYLCASSRDRGNEKLFFGSGTQLSVL.

The CDR3 loop reads CASSYGQSGGNSPLHF. DNA for the CDR3: TGTGCCAGCAGTTACGGTCAGTCCGGGGGAAATTCACCCCTCCACTTT. The chain links TRBV6-2 or TRBV6-3 to TRBJ1-6, with a possible D match to TRBD1 (5 bases). The CDR3 length is 16 residues. Trimming shortened V by 2 bases and J by 7 bases, and 15 bases separated the two germline ends. CDR1 is MNHEY and CDR2 is SVGEGT in the germline V gene.

The V call is TRBV7-9, the J call TRBJ2-6; D is unclear. The germline V and J ends were trimmed by 1 base and 0 bases, with 7 bases remaining between them. The CDR3 runs to 16 residues. Germline V gives CDR1 SEHNR, CDR2 FQNEAQ (reference sequence). The CDR3 bases are TGTGCCAGCAGCTTAGACAGCCCCTCTGGGGCCAACGTCCTGACTTTC. Protein: CASSLDSPSGANVLTF.

This clone has a single count. The chain combines TRBV14 with TRBJ2-7; no clear D gene. Between the trimmed V and J ends, which lost 4 bases and 0 bases, there was a span of 13 bases. CDR3 size: 15 residues. CDR1 and CDR2 (germline): SGHDN, FVKESK. The CDR3 sequence: CASSPYTGPSYEQYF. For the CDR3, the DNA is TGTGCCAGCAGCCCTTACACCGGGCCCTCCTACGAGCAGTACTTC.

The V call is TRBV19, the J call TRBJ1-3; tentative D call: TRBD1 (6 bases). Germline V gene sequence: CDR1 LNHDA, CDR2 SQIVND (reference sequence). The CDR3 is 16 residues long. V shed 3 bases and J shed 3 bases, with 15 bases lying between them. This chain's CDR3 is CASSMKWGAGGNTIYF. CDR3 nucleotides: TGTGCCAGTAGTATGAAATGGGGGGCCGGTGGAAACACCATATATTTT. The full variable domain, rest sourced from reference TRBV19 and TRBJ1-3, is DGGITQSPKYLFRKEGQNVTLSCEQNLNHDAMYWYRQDPGQGLRLIYYSQIVNDFQKGDIAEGYSVSREKKESFPLTVTSAQKNPTAFYLCASSMKWGAGGNTIYFGEGSWLTVV.